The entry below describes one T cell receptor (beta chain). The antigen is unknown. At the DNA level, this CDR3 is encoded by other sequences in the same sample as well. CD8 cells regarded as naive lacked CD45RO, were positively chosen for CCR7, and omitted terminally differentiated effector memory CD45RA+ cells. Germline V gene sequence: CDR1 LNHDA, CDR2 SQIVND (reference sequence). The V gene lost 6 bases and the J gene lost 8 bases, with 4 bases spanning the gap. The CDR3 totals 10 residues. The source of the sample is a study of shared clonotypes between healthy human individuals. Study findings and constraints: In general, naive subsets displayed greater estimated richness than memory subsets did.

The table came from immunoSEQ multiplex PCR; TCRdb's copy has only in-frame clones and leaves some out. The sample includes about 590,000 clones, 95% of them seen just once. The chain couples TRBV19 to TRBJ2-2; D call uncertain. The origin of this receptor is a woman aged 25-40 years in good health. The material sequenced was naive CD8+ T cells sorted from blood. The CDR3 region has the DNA TGTGCCAGTAGCGCGGGGGAGCTGTTTTTT. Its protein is CASSAGELFF.